Following are 8 T cell receptor beta chains from one sample sequenced in a study of T cell changes during pregnancy in multiple sclerosis. TCRdb's copy holds only in-frame clones and misses some; the assay was immunoSEQ multiplex PCR. The table records roughly 100,000 clones, roughly nine tenths of them present only once. Specimen: peripheral blood, collected after pregnancy. Receptors originate from a female donor in good health, enrolled as a control in a pregnancy study.

The chain has TRBV4-1 and TRBJ1-6; the D is unclear. Germline V gene sequence: CDR1 MGHRA, CDR2 YSYEKL. Trimming removed 0 bases from V and 0 bases from J, with 9 bases in between. The CDR3 extends over 17 amino acids. CDR3 region: CASSQDETSSYNSPLHF. The DNA of the CDR3 is TGCGCCAGCAGCCAAGATGAGACAAGCTCCTATAATTCACCCCTCCACTTT.

The chain is built from TRBV4-1 and TRBJ2-3; 11 bases line up with TRBD2. The V and J ends lost 1 base and 4 bases, in that order; junction bases with no gene match: 4. Germline CDR1 reads MGHRA; CDR2 reads YSYEKL. This CDR3 spans 16 amino acids. DNA of the CDR3: TGCGCCAGCAGCCAAGCGACTAGCGGGGTTCCAGATACGCAGTATTTT. This encodes CASSQATSGVPDTQYF.

V usage is TRBV5-1 and J usage is TRBJ2-1, with 9 positions matching TRBD1. The germline CDR1 and CDR2 sequences are SGHRS and YFSETQ. The CDR3 loop spans 15 amino acids. J gave up 6 bases and V 3 bases, and 7 bases lay outside the gene matches. The CDR3 loop is CASSWGDRDVNEQFF. DNA for the CDR3: TGCGCCAGCAGCTGGGGGGACAGGGACGTCAATGAGCAGTTCTTC.

The CDR3 sequence: CASSPRGGRTNTIYF. The DNA of the CDR3 is TGTGCCAGCAGCCCACGGGGGGGAAGGACAAACACCATATATTTT. The chain combines TRBV5-5 with TRBJ1-3; D is perhaps TRBD1 (5 bases). The CDR3 covers 15 residues. V was clipped by 4 bases and J by 6 bases, with 17 bases between them. Germline values: CDR1 SGHKS, CDR2 YYEKEE (reference sequence).

This clone was observed once. The chain joins TRBV18 to TRBJ2-5, with TRBD1 matching over 7 bases. The CDR3 runs 13 residues. Germline V gene lookup returns CDR1 KGHSH and CDR2 LQKENI. The V and J ends lost 8 bases and 4 bases, in that order; junction bases with no gene match: 7. CDR3 sequence reads: CASVRGLGETQYF. The CDR3 DNA sequence: TGTGCCAGCGTGAGGGGGCTTGGAGAGACCCAGTACTTC.

The chain joins TRBV13 to TRBJ1-6; 7 nucleotides match TRBD1. The CDR3 totals 15 residues. Germline lookup yields CDR1 PRHDT and CDR2 FYEKMQ (reference sequence). Unmatched junction bases numbered 6, after V lost 4 bases and J lost 6 bases. CDR3 coding DNA: TGTGCCAGCAGCTCCCGGGACAGCACTAATTCACCCCTCCACTTT. Translated, it gives CASSSRDSTNSPLHF.

The chain couples TRBV18 to TRBJ2-2; the match to TRBD1 covers 7 bases. From germline, CDR1 is KGHSH and CDR2 LQKENI. The J segment lost 1 base and the V segment lost 2 bases, leaving 7 bases of the junction unmatched. The CDR3 runs 17 residues. The CDR3, as DNA: TGTGCCAGCTCACCAAATAAGGACAGGAGGAACACCGGGGAGCTGTTTTTT. Protein product: CASSPNKDRRNTGELFF.

The rearrangement joins TRBV11-3 to TRBJ2-2; maybe TRBD1 (6 bases). This CDR3 contains 15 residues. Germline values: CDR1 SGHNT, CDR2 YENEEA. V was shortened by 5 bases and J by 3 bases, with 13 bases between the two germline ends. CDR3 residues: CASSLRGRYTGELFF. The CDR3, as DNA: TGTGCCAGCAGCCTGAGGGGGAGATACACCGGGGAGCTGTTTTTT.